One and the same sample provided the 23 T cell receptor beta chains below, sequenced in a study of blood T cell repertoires in COVID-19. Sequenced by immunoSEQ multiplex PCR; TCRdb stores in-frame clones only, minus some. The sample records roughly 180,000 clones, about 85% being singletons. Material: peripheral blood. These receptors were obtained from a man between 65 and 85 years old with active or convalescent COVID-19.

The J gene is TRBJ2-1, the V gene TRBV13, with no clear D. The ends were cut back, 4 bases at V and 5 bases at J, with 12 bases in the middle. Germline V gene data show CDR1 as PRHDT and CDR2 as FYEKMQ (reference sequence). The CDR3 spans 14 residues. The CDR3 here is CASSSDPADNEQFF. The CDR3 nucleotides are TGTGCCAGCAGCTCAGATCCCGCCGACAATGAGCAGTTCTTC.

The gene calls are TRBV9 and TRBJ1-2, with TRBD1 matching 7 bases. This CDR3 has 14 residues. The V gene's germline CDR1 is SGDLS and CDR2 YYNGEE. With V trimmed by 3 bases and J by 5 bases, 7 bases remained unmatched. The DNA of the CDR3 is TGTGCCAGCAGCGCCACCGGGACAGAGTATGGCTACACCTTC. It codes for CASSATGTEYGYTF.

The chain recombines TRBV5-6 with TRBJ2-7; tentative D call: TRBD2 (6 bases). The CDR3 runs to 16 residues. The V gene's germline CDR1 is SGHDT and CDR2 YYEEEE. Trimming pared 4 bases from V and 0 bases from J, leaving 17 bases between. CDR3 DNA sequence: TGTGCCAGCAGCGAAAATGGAGGACTAAGCTCCTACGAGCAGTACTTC. Amino acids: CASSENGGLSSYEQYF.

The chain has TRBV2 and TRBJ2-7; 9 bases agree with TRBD1. The CDR3 consists of 15 residues. Germline loops: CDR1 SNHLY, CDR2 FYNNEI. Trimming removed 6 bases from V and 1 base from J; junction bases left unmatched: 7. CDR3 region: CASRAGQGPSYEQYF. In nucleotides, the CDR3 is TGTGCCAGCAGGGCCGGACAGGGGCCTTCCTACGAGCAGTACTTC.

The chain uses TRBV5-6 and TRBJ2-5; 9 bases fit TRBD2. Germline V gene sequence: CDR1 SGHDT, CDR2 YYEEEE. CDR3 size: 15 residues. V was pared by 1 base and J by 2 bases, with 3 bases of the junction left unmatched. CDR3 DNA: TGTGCCAGCAGCTTGTCGCTAGCGGGGCAAGAGACCCAGTACTTC. It specifies CASSLSLAGQETQYF. Filled out from reference TRBV5-6 and TRBJ2-5, the complete variable domain reads DAGVTQSPTHLIKTRGQQVTLRCSPKSGHDTVSWYQQALGQGPQFIFQYYEEEERQRGNFPDRFSGHQFPNYSSELNVNALLLGDSALYLCASSLSLAGQETQYFGPGTRLLVL.

The chain couples TRBV7-8 to TRBJ2-7; D might be TRBD2 (5 bases). Per germline, CDR1 SGHVS and CDR2 FQNEAQ. CDR3 length: 13 amino acids. The V and J ends lost 5 bases and 2 bases respectively, with 10 bases between them. The CDR3, as DNA: TGTGCCAGCAGCGGGCGTAGCGCCTACGAGCAGTACTTC. Translation: CASSGRSAYEQYF.

The chain is built from TRBV11-2 and TRBJ2-7; D may be TRBD1 (7 bases). CDR3 size: 16 residues. Trimming removed 0 bases at V and 2 bases at J, with 14 bases between. Germline CDR1 reads SGHAT; CDR2 reads FQNNGV. The CDR3 region is CASSLDGAGGTYEQYF. The CDR3, as DNA: TGTGCCAGCAGCTTAGATGGAGCAGGGGGGACCTACGAGCAGTACTTC.

The rearrangement links TRBV4-1 to TRBJ1-6; no clear D gene. This CDR3 has 12 residues. Germline assignment: CDR1 MGHRA and CDR2 YSYEKL. V lost 0 bases and J lost 15, with 9 bases in between. CDR3 in DNA: TGCGCCAGCAGCCAAGATCGACTGGGCCTCCACTTT. Protein product: CASSQDRLGLHF.

The CDR3 DNA reads TGTGCCAGCAGTTACTCGCAGGGGACCGGGGAGCTGTTTTTT. Residues: CASSYSQGTGELFF. This chain links TRBV6-5 with TRBJ2-2, with a possible D match to TRBD1 (6 bases). The V gene lost 0 bases and the J gene lost 5 bases, with 7 bases spanning the gap. Germline V gene sequence: CDR1 MNHEY, CDR2 SVGAGI. The CDR3 runs 14 residues.

The J gene is TRBJ2-2, the V gene TRBV2; D gene unclear. CDR3 length equals 13 residues. Per the germline V gene, CDR1 is SNHLY and CDR2 is FYNNEI. Trimming left V 7 bases short and J 1 base short, with 7 bases between. This chain's CDR3 is CASTAGNTGELFF. CDR3 bases: TGTGCCAGCACCGCAGGGAACACCGGGGAGCTGTTTTTT.

V and J are TRBV5-4 and TRBJ1-5, with D possibly matching TRBD1 (6 bases). CDR3 size: 14 residues. Looked up from germline, CDR1 is SGHNT and CDR2 is YYREEE (reference sequence). V was cut by 2 bases and J by 2 bases, with 8 bases left in between. CDR3 sequence: CASSLQGGNQPQHF. The CDR3 DNA sequence: TGTGCCAGCAGCTTACAGGGTGGCAATCAGCCCCAGCATTTT.

The gene calls are TRBV3-1 (or the pseudogene TRBV3-2) and TRBJ1-1; D remains unclear. The germline V gene encodes CDR1 LGHDT and CDR2 YNNKEL (reference sequence). The V gene lost 7 bases and the J gene lost 5 bases, with 11 bases spanning the gap. The CDR3 runs to 12 residues. The chain's CDR3 is CASTSAGTEAFF. CDR3 bases: TGTGCCAGCACCTCAGCGGGGACTGAAGCTTTCTTT.

DNA of the CDR3: TGTGCCAGCAGCCGTGGGGCGGGAACCTACGAGCAGTACTTC. Its translation is CASSRGAGTYEQYF. V usage is TRBV6-5 and J usage is TRBJ2-7, with a weak D call TRBD2 (6 bases). CDR3 length: 14 amino acids. V shed 6 bases and J shed 2 bases, with 14 bases lying between them. From germline, CDR1 is MNHEY and CDR2 SVGAGI.

The V call is TRBV27, the J call TRBJ1-4; D call uncertain. The length of the CDR3 is 18 residues. The germline gives CDR1 MNHEY, CDR2 SMNVEV (reference sequence). V was cut by 3 bases and J by 1 base, with 18 bases left in between. Here the CDR3 DNA reads TGTGCCAGCAGTTTTGGCAGAGGGCAATGGGGAACTAATGAAAAACTGTTTTTT. This codes for CASSFGRGQWGTNEKLFF.

The chain recombines TRBV6-2 or TRBV6-3 with TRBJ2-1; TRBD1 aligns across 7 bases. After removal of 1 base from V and 3 bases from J, the junction contained 3 bases not matched to a gene. The length of the CDR3 is 15 residues. Germline V lookup: CDR1 MNHEY, CDR2 SVGEGT. The CDR3 region is CASSYLDRVYNEQFF. DNA for the CDR3: TGTGCCAGCAGTTACTTAGACAGGGTCTACAATGAGCAGTTCTTC.

This clone came up a few times. The rearrangement uses TRBV29-1 and TRBJ2-7, with 7 nucleotides matching TRBD1. There are 12 residues in the CDR3. Germline CDR1 reads SQVTM; CDR2 reads ANQGSEA. Trimming removed 6 bases from V and 5 bases from J; junction bases left unmatched: 7. The DNA for the CDR3 is TGCAGCGTCAGGACAGGTCCTGACGAGCAGTACTTC. The encoded protein is CSVRTGPDEQYF.

This clone has just a few counts. This chain links TRBV30 with TRBJ1-4; a weak D match, TRBD1 (6 bases). The V and J ends lost 1 base and 8 bases respectively, with 11 bases between them. The CDR3 has 13 residues. Germline-derived CDR1 and CDR2 are GTSNPN and SVGIG (reference sequence). CDR3 region: CAWSAAGEEKLFF. In DNA, the CDR3 is TGTGCCTGGAGTGCGGCAGGGGAGGAAAAACTGTTTTTT.

The gene calls are TRBV19 and TRBJ2-7; 7 bases line up with TRBD2. J was trimmed by 2 bases and V by 3 bases; bases with no gene match: 4. Germline assignment: CDR1 LNHDA and CDR2 SQIVND (reference sequence). This CDR3 has 14 residues. The CDR3 region is CASSIGGGTYEQYF. The CDR3 DNA follows: TGTGCCAGTAGTATTGGGGGGGGGACCTACGAGCAGTACTTC.

This sequence joins TRBV7-8 and TRBJ1-2; 9 bases align to TRBD1. This CDR3 has 13 residues. Trimming at V came to 5 bases and at J to 8 bases, leaving 6 bases not matched to a gene. The V gene's germline CDR1 is SGHVS and CDR2 FQNEAQ. CDR3 in DNA: TGTGCCAGCAGCCAGGACAGGGGCAACGGCTACACCTTC. It encodes CASSQDRGNGYTF.

The chain uses TRBV7-9 and TRBJ1-5; D perhaps matches TRBD1 (6 bases). Germline V gives CDR1 SEHNR, CDR2 FQNEAQ (reference sequence). V was cut by 5 bases and J by 6 bases, with 11 bases left in between. CDR3 length: 13 residues. This CDR3 reads CASSPVGGQPQHF. In DNA form, the CDR3 reads TGTGCCAGCAGCCCAGTAGGGGGTCAGCCCCAGCATTTT. The whole variable domain, filled in from reference TRBV7-9 and TRBJ1-5, reads DTGVSQNPRHKITKRGQNVTFRCDPISEHNRLYWYRQTLGQGPEFLTYFQNEAQLEKSRLLSDRFSAERPKGSFSTLEIQRTEQGDSAMYLCASSPVGGQPQHFGDGTRLSIL.

This CDR3 is CASSSARRGWAFF. CDR3 DNA: TGTGCCAGCAGTTCGGCAAGGAGGGGTTGGGCTTTCTTT. The chain is built from TRBV27 and TRBJ1-1; the D gene is possibly TRBD1 (5 bases). CDR3 length equals 13 residues. V lost 4 bases and J lost 11, with 17 bases in between. CDR1 and CDR2 from the germline V gene are MNHEY and SMNVEV (reference sequence).

This clone was counted between two and nine times. The chain employs TRBV5-1 and TRBJ2-5; no clear D gene. This CDR3 contains 15 residues. Germline V gives CDR1 SGHRS, CDR2 YFSETQ. Trimming cost V 0 bases and J 1 base, with 10 bases left between them. CDR3 nucleotides: TGCGCCAGCAGCTTGGGTCCTACCCCCCAAGAGACCCAGTACTTC. It codes for CASSLGPTPQETQYF.

This clone showed up just once. The chain couples TRBV24-1 to TRBJ1-2; tentatively, D is TRBD1 (6 bases). There are 14 residues in the CDR3. Germline V lookup: CDR1 KGHDR, CDR2 SFDVKD. Trimming removed 5 bases at V and 1 base at J, with 10 bases between. The CDR3 coding sequence is TGTGCCACCAGTGGGGGGCCAAATAACTATGGCTACACCTTC. It specifies CATSGGPNNYGYTF.